This TCR beta chain was profiled in a study of shared clonotypes between healthy human individuals (dated by TCRdb to the early 2020s). Study-level background: A few men and a couple of women, aged 18 to 49 years, made up the cohort. Different laboratories and diverse techniques were used to prepare libraries and sequence TCR repertoires, to increase sequencing depth and limit assay-specific biases. Blood TCR repertoires of a handful of healthy adults were deeply sequenced to estimate repertoire size and the extent of clonotype sharing between individuals. For each donor, CD4 naive and CD4 memory were each run on three plates, CD8 naive on two plates, and CD8 memory on one plate. Leukapheresis yielded between about 0.94 and 8.9 billion PBMCs per donor. What the authors observed across the whole study: Only blood was sampled, and tissue TCR repertoires likely differ from those in blood. Incomplete sequencing was indicated by rarefaction of sorted-subset datasets, despite the large sequencing depth. Sharing across four donors was observed for about 4.8% of naive CD4, less than 4% of naive CD8, around 2.5% of memory CD4, and roughly 0.4% of memory CD8 clonotypes. Clonotypes shared by all four sorted-subset donors showed higher generation probabilities than non-shared clonotypes. Naive subsets generally had larger estimated clonotype richness than memory subsets. Because the study included a small number of donors, the genetic and exposure-history diversity represented was limited. Pairwise subsampling led to the expectation that sequencing depth would affect the degree of clonotype sharing among donors.

TCR CDR3 regions were amplified from genomic DNA by multiplex PCR using the deep immunoSEQ assay. Genomic DNA extracted from each cell subset was distributed evenly over all wells of several immunoSEQ 96-well plates, and each plate served as one replicate. For sorted subsets, around 0.2 ug of genomic DNA, equivalent to some 30,000 T cell genomes, went into each replicate PCR. Purified libraries were measured with a Qubit 3.0 fluorometer, size-checked on a Bioanalyzer 2100, and measured again with the KAPA Library Quantification kit. A separate single-read 150-cycle Illumina NextSeq 550 flow cell was used to sequence each immunoSEQ 96-well plate. The original methods were these. The immunoSEQ output contained only junctional sequences without quality scores, so filtering could not match that applied to full-length reads. To assign V/J genes and CDR3, sequences were annotated using PyIR, a Python wrapper for IgBLAST v1.9, with IMGT germline references. Reads with weak V/J assignments (E-value above 1e-6), missing CDR3, stop codons, out-of-frame junctions, or ambiguous translated residues were removed. V3J clonotypes were defined as sequences sharing an identical inferred V gene, J gene, and CDR3 amino acid sequence. The percentage overlap between two repertoires was calculated by dividing the number of shared unique clonotypes by the size of the smaller repertoire. Richness of each repertoire was evaluated using RTK rarefaction, the Chao1 estimator, and Recon v2.1 estimates of unobserved clonotypes. Generation probabilities were computed with OLGA for all TCRbeta clonotypes obtained by the gDNA method from a few donors. Not all clones reach the TCRdb copy of this immuneACCESS table, which keeps in-frame sequences only. Checked studies attribute under half of the gap to unresolved V genes and leave the rest unexplained. V, J and clone size are those of that table, while D and trimming were read from the DNA. This sample is represented by 650,000 to 800,000 clones; roughly 94% of them were singletons. The ten largest make up 24% of the sample.

CD8 naive samples consisted of CD45RO-negative cells that were positively selected for CCR7, yielding a CD45RA+CCR7+ population without TemRA cells. The donors were healthy, HIV-negative adults with no recently reported acute infections or vaccinations. Only Caucasian adults living in Nashville, Tennessee, USA were represented among the donors. Blood was collected by leukapheresis, and PBMCs were isolated by Ficoll-Histopaque density gradient centrifugation and then cryopreserved in liquid nitrogen vapor phase. Analytical flow cytometry was used to check the purity and quantity of every magnetically sorted T cell population. Each sorted fraction had its genomic DNA isolated and then quantified by UV absorbance on a Nanodrop 2000c. Notes on this clone: The antigen this receptor binds is unknown. Per-nucleotide qualities are absent, and no much larger clonotype sits a single base away.

The sample was naive CD8+ T cells sorted from blood. In the paper's terms, the cell subset or site label means: CD45RA+CCR7+. The clonotype was recovered from a man aged 25 to 40 in good health.

The DNA sequence is as follows: TGTGCCAGCAGCAAGACGGCCTATTCCTACGAGCAGTACTTC. This translates into CASSKTAYSYEQYF. The rearranged chain carries TRBV5-6 and TRBJ2-7, with no D gene named confidently. CDR1 and CDR2, looked up from the germline V gene, are SGHDT and YYEEEE. Trimming takes 4 bases from V and 1 base from J, and the germline ends sit 12 bases apart. The CDR3 has 14 amino acids, counting the end cysteine and phenylalanine. Only the CDR3 part of the read is kept: 42 bases, read in frame from the first base.